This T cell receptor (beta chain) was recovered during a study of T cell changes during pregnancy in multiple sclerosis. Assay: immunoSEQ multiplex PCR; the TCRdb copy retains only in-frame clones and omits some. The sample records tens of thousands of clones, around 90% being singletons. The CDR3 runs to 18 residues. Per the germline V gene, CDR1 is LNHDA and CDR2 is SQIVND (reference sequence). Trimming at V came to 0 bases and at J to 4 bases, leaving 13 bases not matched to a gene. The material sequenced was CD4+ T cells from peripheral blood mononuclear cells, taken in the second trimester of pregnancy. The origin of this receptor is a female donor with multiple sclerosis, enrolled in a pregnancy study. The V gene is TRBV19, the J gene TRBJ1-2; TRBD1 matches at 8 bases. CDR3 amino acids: CASSIDSGTGSSVYGYTF. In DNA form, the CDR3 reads TGTGCCAGTAGTATAGACTCCGGGACAGGATCTTCAGTCTATGGCTACACCTTC.